This TCR beta chain was sequenced for a study of blood T cell repertoires in COVID-19. Study information: Sites in the United States, Italy and Spain provided acute and convalescent COVID-19 samples.

Cohort assignment relied on participant-reported clinical history. This CDR3 has 14 amino acids. Between the trimmed V and J ends, which lost 5 bases and 4 bases, there was a span of 14 bases. Germline V CDR1 and CDR2: ENHRY, SYGVKD. Source study methods: Reference gene primers were amplified, and this amplification served to estimate nucleated cell counts. Assay used: immunoSEQ multiplex PCR; TCRdb lists only in-frame clones, some missing. V and J calls and clone size are copied from that table; D and trimming were computed from the DNA. The data contain around 340,000 clones, approximately 86% of them singletons.

The V call is TRBV10-3, the J call TRBJ1-1; a weak D match, TRBD1 (6 bases). The sample consisted of PBMCs or T cells enriched from blood (not recorded which). The origin of this receptor is a woman in her thirties or forties with acute COVID-19. CDR3 sequence reads: CAISQQGDGTEAFF. The CDR3 coding sequence is TGTGCCATCAGTCAACAGGGTGATGGCACTGAAGCTTTCTTT.